One and the same sample provided the 24 T cell receptor beta chains below, sequenced in a study of molecular identifiers for immune sequencing clone quantification. TCRdb ran MiXCR on the PCR reads and lists one entry per CDR3 protein. The sample yields over 600,000 distinct CDR3 sequences, approximately 20% seen once. Specimen: naive CD8+ T cells from blood, with Jurkat cell RNA spiked in. Noted subset: FACS-sorted CD8+CD4-CCR7+CD45RA+ naive T cells. These receptors were obtained from a human donor in good health. Some libraries in this study had Jurkat cell RNA spiked in.

A note on this clonotype: A single base separates this from a much larger clone, so it may be a read error. The chain carries TRBV12-3 or TRBV12-4 and TRBJ1-5; no definite D call. CDR3 length equals 12 residues. Trimming left V 11 bases short and J 9 bases short, with 17 bases between. In DNA, the CDR3 is TGTGCCGGCCAACGGGATAGTACGCCCCAGCATTTT. Amino acid sequence: CAGQRDSTPQHF.

As concerns this clonotype: This may be a read error, as it is one base from a much larger clone. The CDR3 sequence is CASSSRQLIYSGSSYNERFF. The DNA for the CDR3 is TGTGCCAGCAGTTCCCGTCAGCTTATCTATAGCGGAAGCTCCTACAATGAGCGGTTCTTC. The chain couples TRBV28 to TRBJ2-1, with D perhaps TRBD2 (6 bases). Per the germline V gene, CDR1 is MDHEN and CDR2 is SYDVKM. The CDR3 is made up of 20 amino acids. Full variable domain (remainder filled in from reference TRBV28 and TRBJ2-1): DVKVTQSSRYLVKRTGEKVFLECVQDMDHENMFWYRQDPGLGLRLIYFSYDVKMKEKGDIPEGYSVSREKKERFSLILESASTNQTSMYLCASSSRQLIYSGSSYNERFFGPGTRLTVL.

A note on this clonotype: One base away lies a much larger clone, so this may be a sequencing read error. V is TRBV12-3 or TRBV12-4 and J is TRBJ2-2, with D unresolved. This CDR3 has 13 amino acids. CDR3 amino acids: CASGLVRTGELFF. CDR3 coding DNA: TGTGCCAGCGGTTTAGTGCGAACCGGGGAGCTGTTTTTT.

Concerning this clonotype: A much larger clone differs by one base, so this may be a read error. The rearrangement links TRBV3-1 to TRBJ1-3; no clear D gene. The CDR3 is 11 residues long. The germline gives CDR1 LGHDT, CDR2 YNNKEL (reference sequence). The CDR3 DNA is TGTGCCAGCAGCGAGGGAAACACCAAATATTTT. Translating it yields CASSEGNTKYF.

The chain recombines TRBV6-5 with TRBJ1-1; D gene ambiguous. The CDR3 has 15 residues. Trimming stripped 10 bases from V and 4 bases from J, with 22 bases between. Germline V gives CDR1 MNHEY, CDR2 SVGAGI. CDR3 sequence reads: CATGPGALIATEAFF. DNA of the CDR3: TGTGCCACCGGGCCGGGTGCTCTCATCGCCACTGAAGCTTTCTTT.

This clonotype was detected ten times or more. The chain combines TRBV20-1 with TRBJ2-3; TRBD2 aligns across 11 bases. The CDR3 length is 16 residues. The V segment lost 3 bases and the J segment 2 bases; nucleotides outside the gene matches: 7. Germline V gene lookup returns CDR1 DFQATT and CDR2 SNEGSKA (reference sequence). The CDR3 loop reads CSASTSGSRYTDTQYF. The CDR3 bases are TGCAGTGCTAGTACTAGCGGGAGTCGGTACACAGATACGCAGTATTTT.

This clonotype was observed many times. This sequence joins TRBV5-6 and TRBJ2-4; D not resolved. From germline, CDR1 is SGHDT and CDR2 YYEEEE. V was cut by 1 base and J by 8 bases, with 19 bases left in between. The length of the CDR3 is 16 residues. The CDR3 reads CASSLSTRPATDIQYF. The CDR3 coding sequence is TGTGCCAGCAGCTTGTCCACCAGGCCGGCTACGGACATTCAGTACTTC.

The chain recombines TRBV7-9 with TRBJ2-7; 8 nucleotides align to TRBD1. CDR3 length equals 14 residues. V dropped 5 bases and J dropped 2; count of bases not matched to a gene: 5. Germline V gives CDR1 SEHNR, CDR2 FQNEAQ (reference sequence). Here the CDR3 DNA reads TGTGCCAGCAGCGACCCGACAGGGGCCTACGAGCAGTACTTC. Encoded protein: CASSDPTGAYEQYF. The complete variable domain, with remaining parts taken from reference TRBV7-9 and TRBJ2-7, reads DTGVSQNPRHKITKRGQNVTFRCDPISEHNRLYWYRQTLGQGPEFLTYFQNEAQLEKSRLLSDRFSAERPKGSFSTLEIQRTEQGDSAMYLCASSDPTGAYEQYFGPGTRLTVT.

This clonotype showed up many times. This chain joins TRBV6-2 or TRBV6-3 and TRBJ1-1; no definite D call. This CDR3 is 14 amino acids long. The ends were cut back, 0 bases at V and 2 bases at J, with 7 bases in the middle. The germline CDR1 and CDR2 sequences are MNHEY and SVGEGT. The CDR3 nucleotides read TGTGCCAGCAGTTACTCAAGTCATAACACTGAAGCTTTCTTT. Protein: CASSYSSHNTEAFF.

The sample holds a few counts of this clonotype. The chain couples TRBV27 to TRBJ2-2; 13 bases are shared with TRBD2. This CDR3 contains 16 residues. V lost 3 bases, J lost 6 bases, and 4 bases stayed unmatched. The V gene's germline CDR1 is MNHEY and CDR2 SMNVEV (reference sequence). CDR3 sequence (DNA): TGTGCCAGCAGTTTCCGGACTAGCGGGAGTCCCGGGGAGCTGTTTTTT. It translates to CASSFRTSGSPGELFF.

CDR3: CASSQDAVRPYEQYF. CDR3 nucleotide sequence: TGTGCCAGCAGCCAAGATGCGGTAAGGCCCTACGAGCAGTACTTC. V usage is TRBV3-1 and J usage is TRBJ2-7; D is uncertain. The V end lost 0 bases, the J end lost 2 bases, and 11 bases lay between the germline ends. Germline V gene data show CDR1 as LGHDT and CDR2 as YNNKEL (reference sequence). The CDR3 length is 15 residues.

This clonotype showed up just a few times. DNA of the CDR3: TGTGCCATCAGTGAGAGGCTAGCGGGGGGTTCGAGCTCCTACAATGAGCAGTTCTTC. Translated, it gives CAISERLAGGSSSYNEQFF. V and J are TRBV10-3 and TRBJ2-1; 11 bases are a match to TRBD2. V lost 2 bases to trimming and J lost 0 bases; unmatched junction nucleotides: 9. CDR3 length: 19 residues. The V gene's germline CDR1 is ENHRY and CDR2 SYGVKD.

This clonotype was counted a single time. The conserved closing phenylalanine or tryptophan is absent in this CDR3, likely reflecting a read error. V and J are TRBV6-2 or TRBV6-3 and TRBJ1-3; unclear D gene. Looked up from germline, CDR1 is MNHEY and CDR2 is SVGEGT. V shed 2 bases and J shed 2 bases, with 16 bases lying between them. This CDR3 has 17 amino acids. The chain's CDR3 is CASSYRYTLDPGNTIYS. The CDR3 DNA reads TGTGCCAGCAGTTACCGCTACACCCTGGACCCTGGAAACACCATATATTCT.

This clonotype has a count of ten or more. In DNA, the CDR3 is TGTGCCAGCAGTCCCGTAACTGAAACCGCTAGCCGGGAGGACGGCACAGATACGCAGTATTTT. Its translation: CASSPVTETASREDGTDTQYF. The chain recombines TRBV12-3 or TRBV12-4 with TRBJ2-3; 7 nucleotides align to TRBD2. The CDR3 extends over 21 amino acids. V shed 5 bases and J 1 base; nucleotides not matched to a gene: 24.

There are many counts of this clonotype. This sequence joins TRBV27 and TRBJ2-7; D remains unclear. The CDR3 is 17 amino acids. V was shortened by 5 bases and J by 2 bases, with 22 bases between the two germline ends. Germline V gene data show CDR1 as MNHEY and CDR2 as SMNVEV (reference sequence). CDR3 loop: CASSAPPALSSTYEQYF. CDR3 in DNA: TGTGCCAGCAGTGCCCCTCCGGCCTTGAGCTCTACCTACGAGCAGTACTTC.

The V gene is TRBV5-1, the J gene TRBJ2-5, with 8 bases aligning to TRBD1. The CDR3 covers 15 residues. Germline CDR1 and CDR2: SGHRS and YFSETQ. The V and J ends lost 1 base and 5 bases, in that order; junction bases with no gene match: 7. The CDR3 loop is CASSLSQGAGETQYF. The CDR3 DNA sequence: TGCGCCAGCAGCTTGTCTCAGGGGGCGGGGGAGACCCAGTACTTC.

This clonotype was counted many times. The chain is built from TRBV11-2 and TRBJ2-3, with D perhaps matching TRBD2 (6 bases). V lost 3 bases and J lost 2, with 21 bases in between. The CDR3 sequence is 18 residues long. The germline V gene has CDR1 SGHAT and CDR2 FQNNGV. The CDR3 region is CASSLEAGAGGTTDTQYF. The CDR3 DNA is TGTGCCAGCAGCTTGGAGGCGGGTGCCGGAGGGACCACAGATACGCAGTATTTT. The full variable domain, in which reference TRBV11-2 and TRBJ2-3 provide the parts outside the CDR3, is EAGVAQSPRYKIIEKRQSVAFWCNPISGHATLYWYQQILGQGPKLLIQFQNNGVVDDSQLPKDRFSAERLKGVDSTLKIQPAKLEDSAVYLCASSLEAGAGGTTDTQYFGPGTRLTVL.

This clonotype was detected a few times. This chain connects TRBV30 to TRBJ2-1; possibly TRBD1 for D (6 bases). Germline CDR1 reads GTSNPN; CDR2 reads SVGIG (reference sequence). Trimming took off 5 bases at V and 7 bases at J, with 18 bases between the two ends. The length of the CDR3 is 14 residues. The chain's CDR3 is CAWDTGFGRNEQFF. In nucleotides, the CDR3 is TGTGCCTGGGACACAGGGTTTGGTAGGAATGAGCAGTTCTTC.

This clonotype showed up just a few times. The chain links TRBV18 to TRBJ2-1; perhaps TRBD1 as D (5 bases). Trimming removed 6 bases from V and 2 bases from J, with 14 bases in between. This CDR3 is 15 amino acids long. Germline-derived CDR1 and CDR2 are KGHSH and LQKENI. DNA for the CDR3: TGTGCCAGCTCCCTGCTAGGGGCCACCTACAATGAGCAGTTCTTC. This codes for CASSLLGATYNEQFF.

This clonotype came up many times. The rearrangement joins TRBV2 to TRBJ2-3, with D possibly TRBD1 on 5 matching bases. Germline CDR1 reads SNHLY; CDR2 reads FYNNEI. The ends were cut back, 2 bases at V and 2 bases at J, with 17 bases in the middle. The CDR3 is made up of 17 amino acids. CDR3 sequence reads: CASSETDLTAYTDTQYF. CDR3 DNA sequence: TGTGCCAGCAGTGAAACTGATTTGACAGCCTACACAGATACGCAGTATTTT. Together with reference TRBV2 and TRBJ2-3, the CDR3 gives the full variable domain: EPEVTQTPSHQVTQMGQEVILRCVPISNHLYFYWYRQILGQKVEFLVSFYNNEISEKSEIFDDQFSVERPDGSNFTLKIRSTKLEDSAMYFCASSETDLTAYTDTQYFGPGTRLTVL.

About this clonotype itself: Since the CDR3 does not end with the conserved phenylalanine or tryptophan, this likely comes from a read error. The chain joins TRBV12-3 or TRBV12-4 to TRBJ2-3; a weak D match, TRBD2 (5 bases). The CDR3 has 16 residues. V lost 3 bases and J lost 2, with 15 bases in between. CDR3 nucleotides: TGTGCCAGCAGTTTTGGATTAGCGTCGATCACAGATACGCAGTATCTT. It is translated as CASSFGLASITDTQYL.

This clonotype was picked up many times. The chain has TRBV20-1 and TRBJ2-7, with 8 bases fitting TRBD2. This CDR3 is built from 13 residues. With 5 bases clipped from V and 0 bases from J, the junction kept 3 bases outside the gene matches. Germline lookup yields CDR1 DFQATT and CDR2 SNEGSKA (reference sequence). The CDR3 is CSAPGTSSYEQYF. CDR3 DNA: TGCAGTGCTCCCGGGACTAGCTCCTACGAGCAGTACTTC.

Ten or more counts support this clonotype. CDR3 bases: TGTGCCAGCAGTTACTCGAGCGGGTCTAGCACAGATACGCAGTATTTT. This translates into CASSYSSGSSTDTQYF. This chain connects TRBV6-5 to TRBJ2-3; tentatively, D is TRBD2 (6 bases). V lost 0 bases and J lost 0, with 10 bases in between. Looked up from germline, CDR1 is MNHEY and CDR2 is SVGAGI. The CDR3 totals 16 residues.

This clonotype was counted many times. The chain recombines TRBV14 with TRBJ2-3; no clear D gene. The V end lost 5 bases, the J end lost 4 bases, and 7 bases lay between the germline ends. The CDR3 consists of 12 residues. From germline, CDR1 is SGHDN and CDR2 FVKESK. The CDR3, as DNA: TGTGCCAGCAGCGTTCGAGCAGATACGCAGTATTTT. It yields the protein CASSVRADTQYF.